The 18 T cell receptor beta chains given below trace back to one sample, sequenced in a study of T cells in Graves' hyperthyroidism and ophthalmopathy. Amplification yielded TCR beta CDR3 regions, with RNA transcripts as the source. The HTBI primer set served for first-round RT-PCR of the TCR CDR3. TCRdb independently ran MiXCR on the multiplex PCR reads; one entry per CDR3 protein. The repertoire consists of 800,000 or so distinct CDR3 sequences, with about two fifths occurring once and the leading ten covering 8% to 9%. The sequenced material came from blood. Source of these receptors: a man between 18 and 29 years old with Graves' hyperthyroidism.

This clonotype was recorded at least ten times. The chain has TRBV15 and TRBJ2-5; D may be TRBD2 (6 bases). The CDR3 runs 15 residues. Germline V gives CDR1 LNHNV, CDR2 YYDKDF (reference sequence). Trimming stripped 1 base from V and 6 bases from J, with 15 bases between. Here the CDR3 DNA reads TGTGCCACCAGCAGAGTAGCGGACTGGGAGAAGACCCAGTACTTC. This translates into CATSRVADWEKTQYF.

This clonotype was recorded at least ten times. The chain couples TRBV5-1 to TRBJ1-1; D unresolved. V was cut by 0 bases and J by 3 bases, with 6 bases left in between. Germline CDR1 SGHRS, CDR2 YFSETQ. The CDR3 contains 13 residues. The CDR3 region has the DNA TGCGCCAGCAGCTTGGTGTTGGACACTGAAGCTTTCTTT. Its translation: CASSLVLDTEAFF.

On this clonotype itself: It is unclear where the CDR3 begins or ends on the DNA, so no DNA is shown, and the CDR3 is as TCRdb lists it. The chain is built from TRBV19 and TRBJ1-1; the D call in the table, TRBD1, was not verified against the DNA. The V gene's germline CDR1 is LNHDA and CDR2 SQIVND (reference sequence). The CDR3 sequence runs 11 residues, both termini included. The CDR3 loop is CASKVGTGTFF.

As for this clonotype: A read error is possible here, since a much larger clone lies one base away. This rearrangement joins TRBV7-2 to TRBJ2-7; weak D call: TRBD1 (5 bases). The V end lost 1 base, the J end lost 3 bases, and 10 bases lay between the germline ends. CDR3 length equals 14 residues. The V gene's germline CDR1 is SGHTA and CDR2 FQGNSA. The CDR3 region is CASSLGPGIYEQYF. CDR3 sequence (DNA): TGTGCCAGCAGCTTAGGCCCAGGGATCTACGAGCAGTACTTC.

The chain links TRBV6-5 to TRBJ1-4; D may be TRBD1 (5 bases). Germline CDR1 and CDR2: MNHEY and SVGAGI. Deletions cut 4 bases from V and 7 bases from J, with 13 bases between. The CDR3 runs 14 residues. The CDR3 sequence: CASSSGGGGEKLFF. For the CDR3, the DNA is TGTGCCAGCAGTTCGGGGGGAGGAGGTGAAAAACTGTTTTTT.

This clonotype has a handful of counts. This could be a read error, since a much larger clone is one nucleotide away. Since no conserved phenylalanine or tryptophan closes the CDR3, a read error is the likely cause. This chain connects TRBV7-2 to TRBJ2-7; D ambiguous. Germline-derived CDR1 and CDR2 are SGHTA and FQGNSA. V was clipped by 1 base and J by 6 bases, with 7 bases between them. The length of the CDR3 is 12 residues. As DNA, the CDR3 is TGTGCCAGCAGCTTAGTAGGTACCGAGCAGTACCTC. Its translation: CASSLVGTEQYL.

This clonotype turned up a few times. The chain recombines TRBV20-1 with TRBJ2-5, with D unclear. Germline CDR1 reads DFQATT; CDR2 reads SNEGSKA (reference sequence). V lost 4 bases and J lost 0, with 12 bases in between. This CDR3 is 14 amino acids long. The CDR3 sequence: CSAIPGRYQETQYF. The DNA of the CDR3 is TGCAGTGCTATCCCAGGACGGTACCAAGAGACCCAGTACTTC.

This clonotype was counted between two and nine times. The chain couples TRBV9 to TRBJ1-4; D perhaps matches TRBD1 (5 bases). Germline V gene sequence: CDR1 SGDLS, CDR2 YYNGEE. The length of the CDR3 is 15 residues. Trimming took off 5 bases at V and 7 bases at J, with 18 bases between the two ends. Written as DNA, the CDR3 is TGTGCCAGCAGTACGGGACGGACCGTAGCTGAAAAACTGTTTTTT. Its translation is CASSTGRTVAEKLFF.

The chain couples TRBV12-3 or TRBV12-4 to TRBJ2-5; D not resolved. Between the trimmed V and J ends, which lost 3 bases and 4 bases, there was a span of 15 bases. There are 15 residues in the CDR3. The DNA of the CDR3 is TGTGCCAGCAGTTTTGTGGGCCGGATCTTAGAGACCCAGTACTTC. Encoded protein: CASSFVGRILETQYF.

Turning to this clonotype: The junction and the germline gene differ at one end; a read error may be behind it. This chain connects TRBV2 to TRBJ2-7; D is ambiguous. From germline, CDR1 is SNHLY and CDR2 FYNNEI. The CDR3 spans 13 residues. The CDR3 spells CASSTDTSHEQYF. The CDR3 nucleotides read TGTGCCAGCAGTACTGACACCTCCCACGAGCAGTACTTC.

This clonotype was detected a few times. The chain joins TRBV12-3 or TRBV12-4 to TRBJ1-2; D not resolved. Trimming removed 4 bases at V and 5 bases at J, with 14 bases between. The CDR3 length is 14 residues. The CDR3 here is CASSSRQEGYGYTF. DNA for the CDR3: TGTGCCAGCAGTTCCCGTCAGGAAGGGTATGGCTACACCTTC.

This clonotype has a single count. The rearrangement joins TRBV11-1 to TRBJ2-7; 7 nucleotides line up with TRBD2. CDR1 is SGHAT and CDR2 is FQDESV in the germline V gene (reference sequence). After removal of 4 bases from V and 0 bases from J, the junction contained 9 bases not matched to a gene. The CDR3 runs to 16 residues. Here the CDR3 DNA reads TGTGCCAGCAGCTCATTCCTGGGGGGGTCCTCCTACGAGCAGTACTTC. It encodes CASSSFLGGSSYEQYF.

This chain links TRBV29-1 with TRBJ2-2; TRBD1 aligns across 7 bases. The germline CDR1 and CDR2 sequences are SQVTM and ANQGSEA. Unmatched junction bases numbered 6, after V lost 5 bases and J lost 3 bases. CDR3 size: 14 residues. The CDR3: CSVMRQGDTGELFF. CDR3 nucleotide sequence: TGCAGCGTTATGCGGCAGGGGGACACCGGGGAGCTGTTTTTT.

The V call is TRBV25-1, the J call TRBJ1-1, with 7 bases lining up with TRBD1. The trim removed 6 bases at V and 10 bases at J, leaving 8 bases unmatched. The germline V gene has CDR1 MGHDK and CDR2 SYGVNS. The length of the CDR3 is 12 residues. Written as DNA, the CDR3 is TGTGCCAGCAGCCGCGACAGGGATGGAGCTTTCTTT. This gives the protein CASSRDRDGAFF. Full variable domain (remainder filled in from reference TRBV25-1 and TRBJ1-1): EADIYQTPRYLVIGTGKKITLECSQTMGHDKMYWYQQDPGMELHLIHYSYGVNSTEKGDLSSESTVSRIRTEHFPLTLESARPSHTSQYLCASSRDRDGAFFGQGTRLTVV.

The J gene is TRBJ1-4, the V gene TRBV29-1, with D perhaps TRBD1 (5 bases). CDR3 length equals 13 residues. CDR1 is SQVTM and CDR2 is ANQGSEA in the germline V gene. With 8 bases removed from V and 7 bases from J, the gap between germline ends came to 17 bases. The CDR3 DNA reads TGCAGCTTTGGCTCCCTAGGGGTTGAAAAACTGTTTTTT. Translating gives CSFGSLGVEKLFF.

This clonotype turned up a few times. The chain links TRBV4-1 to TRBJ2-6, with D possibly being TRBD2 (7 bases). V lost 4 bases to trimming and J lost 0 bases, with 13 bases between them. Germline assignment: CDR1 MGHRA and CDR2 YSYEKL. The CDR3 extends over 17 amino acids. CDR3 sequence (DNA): TGCGCCAGCAGCCGGGGGGGCGCTGACTCTGGGGCCAACGTCCTGACTTTC. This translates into CASSRGGADSGANVLTF.

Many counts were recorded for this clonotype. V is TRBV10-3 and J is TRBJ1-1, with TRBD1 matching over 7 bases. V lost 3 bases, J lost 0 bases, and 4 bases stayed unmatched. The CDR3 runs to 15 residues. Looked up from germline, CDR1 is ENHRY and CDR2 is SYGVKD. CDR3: CAISEDREMNTEAFF. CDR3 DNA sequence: TGTGCCATCAGTGAAGACAGGGAAATGAACACTGAAGCTTTCTTT.

The CDR3 bases are TGTGCCAGCAGTGAGGCTAGTTACCACAATGAGCAGTTCTTC. The encoded protein is CASSEASYHNEQFF. The rearrangement uses TRBV25-1 and TRBJ2-1; no firm D call. Trimming left V 3 bases short and J 5 bases short, with 11 bases between. CDR3 length equals 14 residues. CDR1 and CDR2 from the germline V gene are MGHDK and SYGVNS.